These T cell receptor beta chains were read from a single sample in a study of shared clonotypes between healthy human individuals. Profiled with immunoSEQ multiplex PCR; TCRdb holds only in-frame clones, not every one. The sample includes a few million clones, around 95% of them seen just once. Input material: naive CD8+ T cells from PBMCs. These receptors all come from a man aged 18-30 years in good health. Some clones in this sample may be carry-over from other donors' samples. The CDR3 runs from the conserved cysteine through the conserved F or W. D genes are given only for firm matches. Clone size is not always given. Where it is, it says once, few, many or a class for expanded clones.

j_call: TRBJ1-5
d_call: NA
clone_size: NA
v_call: TRBV29-1
cdr3_aa: CSVALGSGWNQPQHF
cdr3_nt: TGCAGCGTTGCGTTAGGATCAGGGTGGAATCAGCCCCAGCATTTT

j_call: TRBJ2-1
d_call: TRBD2
clone_size: NA
v_call: TRBV7-9
cdr3_aa: CAGTSGTWGDEQFF
cdr3_nt: TGTGCCGGAACTAGCGGGACTTGGGGGGATGAGCAGTTCTTC

j_call: TRBJ2-1
d_call: NA
clone_size: NA
v_call: TRBV9
cdr3_aa: CASSENRDGGRNEQFF
cdr3_nt: TGTGCCAGCAGTGAGAACCGGGACGGAGGTAGGAATGAGCAGTTCTTC

j_call: TRBJ1-4
d_call: NA
clone_size: NA
v_call: TRBV11-2
cdr3_aa: CASSLGADIWEKLFF
cdr3_nt: TGTGCCAGCAGCTTAGGGGCCGACATTTGGGAAAAACTGTTTTTT

j_call: TRBJ1-1
d_call: TRBD1
clone_size: NA
v_call: TRBV11-2
cdr3_aa: CASSLDGTANTEAFF
cdr3_nt: TGTGCCAGCAGCTTAGACGGGACAGCAAACACTGAAGCTTTCTTT

j_call: TRBJ1-1
d_call: NA
clone_size: NA
v_call: TRBV7-9
cdr3_aa: CASSPPIAAWETEAFF
cdr3_nt: TGTGCCAGCAGCCCGCCCATCGCCGCCTGGGAAACTGAAGCTTTCTTT

j_call: TRBJ2-3
d_call: NA
clone_size: once
v_call: TRBV7-2
cdr3_aa: CASSFYQDLGSTQYF
cdr3_nt: TGTGCCAGCAGCTTCTACCAGGACTTGGGGTCTACGCAGTATTTT

j_call: TRBJ2-2
d_call: TRBD2
clone_size: NA
v_call: TRBV7-9
cdr3_aa: CASSSLGAGGATGELFF
cdr3_nt: TGTGCCAGCAGCTCCCTCGGGGCGGGAGGGGCCACCGGGGAGCTGTTTTTT

j_call: TRBJ2-7
d_call: NA
clone_size: NA
v_call: TRBV9
cdr3_aa: CASSVAHSSYEQYF
cdr3_nt: TGTGCCAGCAGCGTAGCTCACAGCTCCTACGAGCAGTACTTC

j_call: TRBJ2-7
d_call: TRBD2
clone_size: NA
v_call: TRBV30
cdr3_aa: CAWTLAGASYEQYF
cdr3_nt: TGTGCCTGGACCCTAGCGGGAGCTTCCTACGAGCAGTACTTC

j_call: TRBJ1-4
d_call: TRBD1
clone_size: NA
v_call: TRBV5-4
cdr3_aa: CASSSDRGVEKLFF
cdr3_nt: TGTGCCAGCAGCTCCGACAGGGGCGTCGAAAAACTGTTTTTT

j_call: TRBJ2-3
d_call: TRBD2
clone_size: NA
v_call: TRBV7-9
cdr3_aa: CASTPGLAGGPVTDTQYF
cdr3_nt: TGTGCCAGCACCCCCGGACTAGCGGGAGGGCCAGTTACAGATACGCAGTATTTT

j_call: TRBJ2-1
d_call: NA
clone_size: NA
v_call: TRBV14
cdr3_aa: CASSQNNWGEQFF
cdr3_nt: TGTGCCAGCAGCCAAAATAACTGGGGTGAGCAGTTCTTC

j_call: TRBJ2-7
d_call: NA
clone_size: NA
v_call: TRBV11-2
cdr3_aa: CASSLDEYEQYF
cdr3_nt: TGTGCCAGCAGCTTAGATGAATACGAGCAGTACTTC

j_call: TRBJ2-7
d_call: NA
clone_size: NA
v_call: TRBV10-3
cdr3_aa: CAIRDSAHEQYF
cdr3_nt: TGTGCCATCAGGGACAGTGCCCACGAGCAGTACTTC

j_call: TRBJ1-3
d_call: TRBD1
clone_size: NA
v_call: TRBV11-2
cdr3_aa: CASSFGQARHGTIYF
cdr3_nt: TGTGCCAGCAGCTTCGGACAGGCGCGACACGGCACCATATATTTT

j_call: TRBJ2-3
d_call: NA
clone_size: NA
v_call: TRBV7-9
cdr3_aa: CASRALTAPSTDTQYF
cdr3_nt: TGTGCCAGCAGGGCGCTGACGGCCCCTAGCACAGATACGCAGTATTTT

j_call: TRBJ1-1
d_call: TRBD1
clone_size: NA
v_call: TRBV9
cdr3_aa: CASSEDRTVTEAFF
cdr3_nt: TGTGCCAGCAGCGAGGACAGGACGGTCACTGAAGCTTTCTTT

j_call: TRBJ2-3
d_call: TRBD2
clone_size: NA
v_call: TRBV4-1
cdr3_aa: CASSQPGLANTDTQYF
cdr3_nt: TGCGCCAGCAGCCAACCGGGACTAGCGAACACAGATACGCAGTATTTT

j_call: TRBJ2-2
d_call: TRBD2
clone_size: NA
v_call: TRBV6-4
cdr3_aa: CASDGSGKATGELFF
cdr3_nt: TGTGCCAGCGACGGTAGCGGGAAGGCTACCGGGGAGCTGTTTTTT

j_call: TRBJ2-1
d_call: TRBD2
clone_size: NA
v_call: TRBV7-9
cdr3_aa: CASIAGEDNEQFF
cdr3_nt: TGTGCCAGCATAGCGGGAGAGGACAATGAGCAGTTCTTC

j_call: TRBJ2-7
d_call: TRBD2
clone_size: NA
v_call: TRBV9
cdr3_aa: CASSPGLAGSYEQYF
cdr3_nt: TGTGCCAGCAGTCCTGGACTAGCGGGTTCCTACGAGCAGTACTTC

j_call: TRBJ2-1
d_call: NA
clone_size: NA
v_call: TRBV7-8
cdr3_aa: CASSSFGLGGYNEQFF
cdr3_nt: TGTGCCAGCAGCTCCTTCGGATTGGGAGGCTACAATGAGCAGTTCTTC

j_call: TRBJ2-7
d_call: TRBD1
clone_size: NA
v_call: TRBV28
cdr3_aa: CASSLLLRDRASYEQYF
cdr3_nt: TGTGCCAGCAGTTTACTTCTCCGGGACAGGGCCTCCTACGAGCAGTACTTC

j_call: TRBJ2-1
d_call: NA
clone_size: NA
v_call: TRBV19
cdr3_aa: CASRWGNYNEQFF
cdr3_nt: TGTGCCAGTAGATGGGGGAACTACAATGAGCAGTTCTTC

j_call: TRBJ2-7
d_call: TRBD2
clone_size: NA
v_call: TRBV5-6
cdr3_aa: CASSLGAGGIYEQYF
cdr3_nt: TGTGCCAGCAGCTTGGGCGCGGGAGGTATCTACGAGCAGTACTTC

j_call: TRBJ1-1
d_call: NA
clone_size: NA
v_call: TRBV13
cdr3_aa: CASSPRASGTEAFF
cdr3_nt: TGTGCCAGCAGCCCCCGGGCCTCAGGGACTGAAGCTTTCTTT

j_call: TRBJ2-7
d_call: NA
clone_size: NA
v_call: TRBV5-1
cdr3_aa: CASSLENWRGDYEQYF
cdr3_nt: TGCGCCAGCAGCCTGGAGAATTGGAGGGGGGACTACGAGCAGTACTTC

j_call: TRBJ2-1
d_call: TRBD2
clone_size: NA
v_call: TRBV7-3
cdr3_aa: CASSFLAGAKGGNEQFF
cdr3_nt: TGTGCCAGCAGCTTTTTAGCGGGAGCAAAGGGGGGCAATGAGCAGTTCTTC